One sample yielded the 18 T cell receptor beta chains listed below, sequenced in a study of CD4 T cells in relation to SARS-CoV-2 and coronaviruses. Repertoires were generated with immunoSEQ multiplex PCR, while TCRdb's copy carries only in-frame clones and drops some. The sample has approximately 27,000 clones, over 70% seen once. The unexposed donors gave CD4+ T cells in about 2010-2019, prior to COVID-19. The cells were cultured for around ten days before CD4+ T cells were isolated. Which antigens these TCRs recognize remains unknown. The source material was CD4+ T cells from PBMCs, cultured in vitro. The receptors shown here come from a human donor in good health.

This CDR3 reads CASSLARTMDTQYF. The DNA for the CDR3 is TGTGCCAGCAGCTTGGCCAGGACTATGGATACGCAGTATTTT. This sequence joins TRBV5-4 and TRBJ2-3; D might be TRBD2 (6 bases). The V end was cut by 0 bases, the J end by 6 bases, with 11 bases between. This CDR3 has 14 amino acids. The germline CDR1 and CDR2 sequences are SGHNT and YYREEE (reference sequence).

V is TRBV3-1 (or the pseudogene TRBV3-2) and J is TRBJ2-1, with 9 positions matching TRBD2. Germline CDR1 and CDR2: LGHDT and YNNKEL (reference sequence). The CDR3 contains 14 residues. V shed 1 base, J shed 9 bases, and the junction held 4 bases outside the gene matches. Here the CDR3 DNA reads TGTGCCAGCAGCCAAGTGGGACTAGCAATTGAGCAGTTCTTC. Protein product: CASSQVGLAIEQFF.

The V gene is TRBV9, the J gene TRBJ1-2; D not resolved. Germline assignment: CDR1 SGDLS and CDR2 YYNGEE. V was trimmed by 4 bases and J by 4 bases, leaving 14 bases between them. CDR3 size: 14 residues. As DNA, the CDR3 is TGTGCCAGCAGCCCGACTGGTTTTATCTATGGCTACACCTTC. Its translation is CASSPTGFIYGYTF.

V and J are TRBV19 and TRBJ2-1, with TRBD2 matching 11 bases. The CDR3 is 16 residues long. V lost 5 bases to trimming and J lost 5 bases; unmatched junction nucleotides: 8. Germline loops: CDR1 LNHDA, CDR2 SQIVND (reference sequence). The CDR3 is CASSGTSGGTHNEQFF. The CDR3 region has the DNA TGTGCCAGTAGTGGTACTAGCGGGGGAACCCACAATGAGCAGTTCTTC.

The V call is TRBV27, the J call TRBJ2-4; 9 nucleotides agree with TRBD1. The CDR3 covers 14 residues. Germline lookup yields CDR1 MNHEY and CDR2 SMNVEV (reference sequence). The V and J ends lost 6 bases and 5 bases, in that order; junction bases with no gene match: 5. Here the CDR3 reads CASRSRDRENIQYF. CDR3 nucleotide sequence: TGTGCCAGCAGATCCCGGGACAGGGAAAACATTCAGTACTTC.

This rearrangement joins TRBV20-1 to TRBJ2-1; D gene uncertain. The CDR3 has 11 residues. The V end lost 3 bases, the J end lost 8 bases, and 8 bases lay between the germline ends. The germline CDR1 and CDR2 sequences are DFQATT and SNEGSKA (reference sequence). The CDR3 here is CSARLDHEQFF. The CDR3 coding sequence is TGCAGTGCTAGGCTAGATCATGAGCAGTTCTTC.

The gene calls are TRBV29-1 and TRBJ1-4, with D unclear. V dropped 7 bases and J dropped 2 bases, with 8 bases sitting between them. CDR3 length: 12 amino acids. Germline V gives CDR1 SQVTM, CDR2 ANQGSEA. The CDR3 reads CSGGKTNEKLFF. CDR3 bases: TGCAGCGGCGGGAAGACTAATGAAAAACTGTTTTTT.

The chain links TRBV5-1 to TRBJ2-6; 7 nucleotides match TRBD2. This CDR3 spans 16 amino acids. V gave up 4 bases and J gave up 2 bases; unmatched junction bases: 6. Germline assignment: CDR1 SGHRS and CDR2 YFSETQ. The CDR3 DNA is TGCGCCAGCAGCCCGGGGGGAGGACCTGGGGCCAACGTCCTGACTTTC. This sequence encodes CASSPGGGPGANVLTF.

This clone was recorded a few times. The V gene is TRBV21-1, the J gene TRBJ2-2. TRBV21-1 is a documented pseudogene. This CDR3 contains 12 residues. The CDR3 DNA reads TGTGCCAGCAGCAAGGGGGCCGGGGAGCTGTTTTTT. Its protein is CASSKGAGELFF.

The chain links TRBV4-2 to TRBJ1-3; D ambiguous. The CDR3 has 16 residues. Germline CDR1 is LGHNA and CDR2 is YNFKEQ. V dropped 1 base and J dropped 0 bases, with 10 bases sitting between them. CDR3 sequence: CASSQAFTFSGNTIYF. The CDR3 bases are TGTGCCAGCAGCCAAGCTTTCACCTTCTCTGGAAACACCATATATTTT.

The rearrangement joins TRBV9 to TRBJ2-1; 11 bases are a match to TRBD1. The CDR3 sequence is 14 residues long. Germline CDR1 reads SGDLS; CDR2 reads YYNGEE. J was trimmed by 2 bases and V by 7 bases; bases with no gene match: 2. CDR3 sequence reads: CASVGQGAYNEQFF. In DNA, the CDR3 is TGTGCCAGCGTGGGACAGGGGGCCTACAATGAGCAGTTCTTC.

V and J are TRBV3-1 (or the pseudogene TRBV3-2) and TRBJ1-5, with D tentatively TRBD1 (6 bases). V lost 4 bases and J lost 0, with 19 bases in between. This CDR3 region has 18 residues. CDR1 and CDR2 from the germline V gene are LGHDT and YNNKEL (reference sequence). The CDR3 nucleotides read TGTGCCAGCAGCCGAAACAACAAGGGGGGACATAGCAATCAGCCCCAGCATTTT. Residues: CASSRNNKGGHSNQPQHF.

The rearrangement joins TRBV5-1 to TRBJ1-5, with a weak D call TRBD1 (5 bases). The V gene's germline CDR1 is SGHRS and CDR2 YFSETQ. This CDR3 region has 14 residues. The V gene lost 0 bases and the J gene lost 6 bases, with 10 bases spanning the gap. The CDR3 nucleotides are TGCGCCAGCAGCTTGGGACAGTCGGGTCAGCCCCAGCATTTT. Translating gives CASSLGQSGQPQHF.

The chain recombines TRBV25-1 with TRBJ1-4, with D possibly being TRBD1 (5 bases). The CDR3 is 14 residues long. CDR1 is MGHDK and CDR2 is SYGVNS in the germline V gene. V gave up 4 bases and J gave up 8 bases, with 14 bases separating them. CDR3 amino acids: CASSAGPTSEKLFF. The CDR3 region has the DNA TGTGCCAGCAGTGCAGGGCCCACGAGCGAAAAACTGTTTTTT.

The chain is built from TRBV5-1 and TRBJ1-3, with 9 bases aligning to TRBD1. After removal of 3 bases from V and 4 bases from J, the junction contained 11 bases not matched to a gene. This CDR3 has 17 amino acids. Germline CDR1 is SGHRS and CDR2 is YFSETQ. For the CDR3, the DNA is TGCGCCAGCAGCTCCTATCCCGGGACAGGGATGGGAAACACCATATATTTT. Residues: CASSSYPGTGMGNTIYF.

V is TRBV2 and J is TRBJ2-6, with TRBD1 matching 10 bases. J gave up 4 bases and V 4 bases, and 4 bases lay outside the gene matches. This CDR3 region has 16 residues. Germline-derived CDR1 and CDR2 are SNHLY and FYNNEI. Here the CDR3 DNA reads TGTGCCAGCAGTGGACAGGGGGCGCGCGGGGCCAACGTCCTGACTTTC. Protein: CASSGQGARGANVLTF.

Here the CDR3 DNA reads TGCGCCAGCAGCTTGTGGGGGAGCCAAGAGACCCAGTACTTC. Translated, it gives CASSLWGSQETQYF. The chain combines TRBV5-1 with TRBJ2-5; D is possibly TRBD1 or TRBD2 (5 bases each). With 1 base removed from V and 1 base from J, the gap between germline ends came to 8 bases. The CDR3 totals 14 residues. Germline values: CDR1 SGHRS, CDR2 YFSETQ.

This clone has a handful of counts. This chain joins TRBV6-4 and TRBJ2-3, with 7 bases that match TRBD2. The V gene's germline CDR1 is MRHNA and CDR2 SNTAGT. This CDR3 spans 16 amino acids. V shed 7 bases and J 0 bases; nucleotides not matched to a gene: 10. The CDR3 DNA reads TGTGCCAGCACCCGCGGGGAGCGGGATAGCACAGATACGCAGTATTTT. It is translated as CASTRGERDSTDTQYF.